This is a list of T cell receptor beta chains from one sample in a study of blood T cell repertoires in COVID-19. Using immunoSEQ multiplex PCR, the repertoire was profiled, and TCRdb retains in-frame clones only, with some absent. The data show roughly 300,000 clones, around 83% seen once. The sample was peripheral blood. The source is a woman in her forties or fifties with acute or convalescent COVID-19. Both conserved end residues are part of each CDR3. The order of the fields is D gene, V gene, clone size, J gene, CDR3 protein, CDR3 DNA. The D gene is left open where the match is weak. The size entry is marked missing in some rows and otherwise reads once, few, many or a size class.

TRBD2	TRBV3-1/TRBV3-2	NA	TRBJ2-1	CASSPFGSGGYNEQFF	TGTGCCAGCAGCCCCTTTGGTAGCGGGGGGTACAATGAGCAGTTCTTC
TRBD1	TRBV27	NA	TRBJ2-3	CASSSRTDRQGDTQYF	TGTGCCAGCAGTTCCCGGACAGACAGACAGGGAGATACGCAGTATTTT
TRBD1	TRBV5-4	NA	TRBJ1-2	CASSPPPTGIGYGYTF	TGTGCCAGCAGCCCCCCCCCGACAGGGATAGGGTATGGCTACACCTTC
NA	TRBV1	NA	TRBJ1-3	CTSSQGQPIGNTIYF	TGCACCAGCAGCCAGGGACAGCCGATTGGAAACACCATATATTTT
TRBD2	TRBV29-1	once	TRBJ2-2	CSVGGRGTGELFF	TGCAGCGTTGGAGGGAGGGGCACCGGGGAGCTGTTTTTT
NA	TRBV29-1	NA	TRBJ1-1	CSVSNRNTEAFF	TGCAGCGTCTCGAATAGGAACACTGAAGCTTTCTTT
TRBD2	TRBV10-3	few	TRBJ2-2	CAIPRLAGGVSGELFF	TGTGCCATTCCCCGGCTAGCGGGAGGAGTGAGCGGGGAGCTGTTTTTT
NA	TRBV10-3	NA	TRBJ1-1	CAISAASQRETEAFF	TGTGCCATCAGCGCCGCCTCGCAAAGGGAGACTGAAGCTTTCTTT
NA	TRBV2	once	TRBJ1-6	CAGQIGREGSPLHF	TGTGCCGGCCAAATCGGACGGGAGGGTTCACCCCTCCACTTT
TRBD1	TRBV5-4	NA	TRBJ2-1	CASSLGQGGYNEQFF	TGTGCCAGCAGCTTGGGACAGGGTGGGTACAATGAGCAGTTCTTC
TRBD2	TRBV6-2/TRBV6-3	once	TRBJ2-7	CASSQLAYTYEQYF	TGTGCCAGCAGTCAACTAGCGTACACCTACGAGCAGTACTTC
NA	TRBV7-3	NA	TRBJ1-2	CASSPDNGYYGYTF	TGTGCCAGCAGCCCGGACAATGGATACTATGGCTACACCTTC
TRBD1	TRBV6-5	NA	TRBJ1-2	CASRPDRGRRGYTF	TGTGCCAGCAGGCCGGACAGGGGGCGGAGGGGCTACACCTTC
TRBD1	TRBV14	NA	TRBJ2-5	CASSQDRGTGESETQYF	TGTGCCAGCAGCCAAGATAGGGGGACAGGGGAATCAGAGACCCAGTACTTC
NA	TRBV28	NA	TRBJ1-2	CASSDTTGYTF	TGTGCCAGCAGCGATACGACAGGCTACACCTTC
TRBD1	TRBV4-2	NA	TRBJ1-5	CASSPGTGNSNQPQHF	TGTGCCAGCAGCCCCGGGACAGGGAATAGCAATCAGCCCCAGCATTTT
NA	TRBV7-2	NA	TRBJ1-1	CASSLAQGQYFAEAFF	TGTGCCAGCAGCTTAGCGCAGGGCCAGTATTTCGCTGAAGCTTTCTTT
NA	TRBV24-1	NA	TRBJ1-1	CATSDSREMTEAFF	TGTGCCACCAGTGATTCTCGGGAGATGACTGAAGCTTTCTTT
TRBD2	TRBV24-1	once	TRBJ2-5	CATSDTGGGETQYF	TGTGCCACCAGTGATACCGGGGGAGGGGAGACCCAGTACTTC
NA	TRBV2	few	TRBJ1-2	CASSEEPNYGYTF	TGTGCCAGCAGTGAAGAGCCCAACTATGGCTACACCTTC
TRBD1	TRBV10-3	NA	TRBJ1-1	CAINDRGYANTEAFF	TGTGCCATCAATGACAGGGGGTATGCGAACACTGAAGCTTTCTTT
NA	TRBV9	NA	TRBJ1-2	CASSGYRKANYGYTF	TGTGCCAGCAGCGGCTACAGGAAAGCTAACTATGGCTACACCTTC
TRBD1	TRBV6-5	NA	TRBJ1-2	CASSQDRDGYGYTF	TGTGCCAGCAGTCAGGACAGGGATGGCTATGGCTACACCTTC
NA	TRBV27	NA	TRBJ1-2	CASRSFRDTGNYGYTF	TGTGCCAGCCGGTCGTTCAGGGACACAGGGAACTATGGCTACACCTTC
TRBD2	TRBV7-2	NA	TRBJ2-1	CASSSYLSGRANEQFF	TGTGCCAGCAGCTCATACCTAAGCGGGAGGGCCAATGAGCAGTTCTTC
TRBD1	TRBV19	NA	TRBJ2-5	CASTEGQGRGETQYF	TGTGCCAGTACCGAGGGACAGGGGCGGGGAGAGACCCAGTACTTC
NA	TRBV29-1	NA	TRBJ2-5	CSALGGGGETQYF	TGCAGCGCCCTAGGGGGAGGGGGAGAGACCCAGTACTTC
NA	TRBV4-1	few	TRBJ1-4	CASSRKSDNEKLFF	TGCGCCAGCAGTAGAAAATCTGATAATGAAAAACTGTTTTTT
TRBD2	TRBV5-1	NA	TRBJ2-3	CASSGISGGPEDTQYF	TGCGCCAGCAGCGGGATTAGCGGGGGACCGGAAGATACGCAGTATTTT
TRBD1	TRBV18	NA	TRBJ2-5	CASSETGTSETQYF	TGTGCCAGCTCGGAGACAGGGACCTCGGAGACCCAGTACTTC
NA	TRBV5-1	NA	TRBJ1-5	CASSLESGVGQPQHF	TGCGCCAGCAGCTTGGAATCGGGGGTCGGTCAGCCCCAGCATTTT
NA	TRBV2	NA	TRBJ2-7	CASSLDSYEQYF	TGTGCCAGCAGTTTAGACAGCTACGAGCAGTACTTC
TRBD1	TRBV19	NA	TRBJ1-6	CASSILIGAGGFSPLHF	TGTGCCAGTAGTATCTTGATCGGAGCAGGGGGTTTTTCACCCCTCCACTTT
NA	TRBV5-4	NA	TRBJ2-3	CASSLDAGYTQYF	TGTGCCAGCAGCTTGGATGCGGGATATACGCAGTATTTT
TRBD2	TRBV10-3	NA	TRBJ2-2	CAISATSGKTGELFF	TGTGCCATCAGTGCCACTAGCGGGAAGACCGGGGAGCTGTTTTTT
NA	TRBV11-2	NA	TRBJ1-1	CASSFSQGTEAFF	TGTGCCAGCAGCTTTTCACAGGGCACTGAAGCTTTCTTT
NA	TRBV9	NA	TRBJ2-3	CASSVASTDTQYF	TGTGCCAGCAGCGTGGCCAGCACAGATACGCAGTATTTT
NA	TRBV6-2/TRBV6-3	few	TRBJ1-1	CASSYLNLAGPVNTEAFF	TGTGCCAGCAGTTACCTCAATCTTGCAGGGCCGGTGAACACTGAAGCTTTCTTT
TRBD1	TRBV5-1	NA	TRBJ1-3	CASSLAGTGFGNTIYF	TGCGCCAGCAGCTTGGCCGGGACAGGGTTCGGAAACACCATATATTTT
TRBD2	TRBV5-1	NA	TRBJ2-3	CASSLDPSGVADTQYF	TGCGCCAGCAGCTTGGACCCTAGCGGGGTGGCAGATACGCAGTATTTT
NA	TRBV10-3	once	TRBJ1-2	CAIMTLELDGYTF	TGTGCCATCATGACACTGGAATTGGATGGCTACACCTTC
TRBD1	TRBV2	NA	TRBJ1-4	CASSDLGQGSEKLFF	TGTGCCAGCAGTGACTTGGGACAGGGTAGTGAAAAACTGTTTTTT
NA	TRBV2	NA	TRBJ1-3	CASGNSGSGNTIYF	TGTGCCTCGGGAAATTCAGGTTCTGGAAACACCATATATTTT
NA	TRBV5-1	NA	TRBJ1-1	CASSLVRVAVLNTEAFF	TGCGCCAGCAGCTTGGTCCGGGTAGCGGTCTTGAACACTGAAGCTTTCTTT
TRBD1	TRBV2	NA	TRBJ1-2	CASSEWDSYGYTF	TGTGCCAGCAGTGAGTGGGACAGCTATGGCTACACCTTC
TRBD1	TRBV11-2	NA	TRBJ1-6	CASSLGRGQGNSPLHF	TGTGCCAGCAGCTTAGGCAGGGGGCAAGGTAATTCACCCCTCCACTTT
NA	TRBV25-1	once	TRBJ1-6	CASSDRVNSPLHF	TGTGCCAGCAGTGACAGGGTCAATTCACCCCTCCACTTT
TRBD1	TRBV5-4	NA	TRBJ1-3	CASSFDAGTGPIYF	TGTGCCAGCAGCTTTGACGCGGGGACAGGGCCCATATATTTT
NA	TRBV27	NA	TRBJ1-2	CASSLGSGRGYTF	TGTGCCAGCAGTTTAGGGTCAGGGCGCGGCTACACCTTC
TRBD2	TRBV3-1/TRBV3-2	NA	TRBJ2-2	CASSPGGGELFF	TGTGCCAGCAGCCCGGGGGGCGGGGAGCTGTTTTTT
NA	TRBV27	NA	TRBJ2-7	CASSLLGTGSPYEQYF	TGTGCCAGCAGTTTATTAGGTACAGGGTCTCCCTACGAGCAGTACTTC
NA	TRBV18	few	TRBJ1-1	CASSKGRIPEAFF	TGTGCCAGCTCAAAGGGGCGAATACCTGAAGCTTTCTTT
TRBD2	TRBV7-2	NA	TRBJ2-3	CASSPGLLAGVDTQYF	TGTGCCAGCAGCCCTGGCCTACTAGCGGGAGTGGATACGCAGTATTTT